These 26 T cell receptor beta chains share one sample of origin, sequenced in a study of graft-versus-host responses after intestinal transplantation. Their specific antigens are unknown. Profiling relied on immunoSEQ multiplex PCR, and the TCRdb table lists in-frame clones only, not all of them. The sample includes 73,000 or so clones, about 90% of them seen just once. The source material was unstimulated CD8+ T cells sorted from spleen or lymph node cells, sampled before transplant. The receptors originated from a human donor who was the organ donor for an intestinal transplant.

The chain employs TRBV27 and TRBJ2-2; D is perhaps TRBD1 (6 bases). The germline CDR1 and CDR2 sequences are MNHEY and SMNVEV (reference sequence). The CDR3 sequence is 15 residues long. V was pared by 2 bases and J by 6 bases, with 13 bases between. In DNA form, the CDR3 reads TGTGCCAGCAGTTTAAACCCCCAGGGGTCCGGGGAGCTGTTTTTT. Amino acids: CASSLNPQGSGELFF.

The chain is built from TRBV6-1 and TRBJ2-5, with D maybe TRBD2 (5 bases). The CDR3 sequence is 15 residues long. V lost 7 bases and J lost 1, with 16 bases in between. The germline CDR1 and CDR2 sequences are MNHNS and SASEGT. The chain's CDR3 is CASIQRELVQETQYF. In nucleotides, the CDR3 is TGTGCCAGCATCCAAAGAGAACTAGTCCAAGAGACCCAGTACTTC.

This clone was recorded a few times. This chain connects TRBV6-4 to TRBJ1-6; D is undetermined. The CDR3 totals 13 residues. V lost 3 bases and J lost 7, with 7 bases in between. Germline V lookup: CDR1 MRHNA, CDR2 SNTAGT. The CDR3 loop reads CASSESGNSPLHF. DNA for the CDR3: TGTGCCAGCAGTGAGTCGGGAAATTCACCCCTCCACTTT.

This clone was recorded only once. The gene calls are TRBV7-9 and TRBJ2-7; 12 nucleotides match TRBD1. The CDR3 totals 15 residues. V was clipped by 0 bases and J by 6 bases; unmatched bases: 3. In germline, CDR1 is SEHNR, CDR2 FQNEAQ (reference sequence). CDR3 residues: CASSLAGTGGGEQYV. For the CDR3, the DNA is TGTGCCAGCAGCTTAGCCGGGACAGGGGGCGGCGAGCAGTACGTC.

V is TRBV9 and J is TRBJ2-3; no definite D call. The CDR3 extends over 13 amino acids. The V end lost 4 bases, the J end lost 3 bases, and 9 bases lay between the germline ends. Germline V gene sequence: CDR1 SGDLS, CDR2 YYNGEE. The CDR3, as DNA: TGTGCCAGCAGCACAGATTCAACAGATACGCAGTATTTT. Translation: CASSTDSTDTQYF.

This chain links TRBV4-1 with TRBJ2-7, with TRBD2 identical over 7 bases. Trimming at V came to 4 bases and at J to 0 bases, leaving 6 bases not matched to a gene. The length of the CDR3 is 15 residues. Germline V gene sequence: CDR1 MGHRA, CDR2 YSYEKL. CDR3 region: CASSRSRGVSYEQYV. CDR3 DNA sequence: TGCGCCAGCAGCCGATCTCGGGGGGTCTCCTACGAGCAGTACGTC.

This sequence joins TRBV6-5 and TRBJ2-2, with 9 bases matching TRBD2. The germline gives CDR1 MNHEY, CDR2 SVGAGI. The length of the CDR3 is 15 residues. V shed 7 bases, J shed 7 bases, and the junction held 10 bases outside the gene matches. CDR3 amino acids: CASTERAGGVGELFF. Written as DNA, the CDR3 is TGTGCCAGCACCGAGAGAGCGGGGGGCGTCGGGGAGCTGTTTTTT.

The gene calls are TRBV6-1 and TRBJ2-7; D remains unclear. Germline V gene lookup returns CDR1 MNHNS and CDR2 SASEGT. This CDR3 has 12 residues. Trimming left V 8 bases short and J 3 bases short, with 11 bases between. The CDR3 sequence: CASGFQVYEQYV. CDR3 DNA: TGTGCCAGCGGATTCCAGGTCTACGAGCAGTACGTC.

V and J are TRBV13 and TRBJ2-1, with 7 bases fitting TRBD1. The V gene end was trimmed by 5 bases and the J gene end by 5 bases; junction bases not matched to a gene: 9. CDR3 length: 15 amino acids. Germline CDR1 PRHDT, CDR2 FYEKMQ (reference sequence). The CDR3 sequence is CASSTPGTDNNEQFF. In DNA, the CDR3 is TGTGCCAGCAGCACCCCCGGGACAGATAACAATGAGCAGTTCTTC. The full variable domain, rest sourced from reference TRBV13 and TRBJ2-1, is AAGVIQSPRHLIKEKRETATLKCYPIPRHDTVYWYQQGPGQDPQFLISFYEKMQSDKGSIPDRFSAQQFSDYHSELNMSSLELGDSALYFCASSTPGTDNNEQFFGPGTRLTVL.

In its sample, this clone was seen once. The chain links TRBV6-5 to TRBJ1-2; 7 bases fit TRBD1. The CDR3 totals 16 residues. Trimming cost V 4 bases and J 3 bases; bases outside gene matches: 11. Germline V lookup: CDR1 MNHEY, CDR2 SVGAGI. DNA for the CDR3: TGTGCCAGCAGTTTACTAGGACAGGCGGATGACTATGGCTACACCTTC. Its translation: CASSLLGQADDYGYTF.

The chain couples TRBV15 to TRBJ2-5; 8 bases align to TRBD1. With 0 bases clipped from V and 0 bases from J, the junction kept 6 bases outside the gene matches. The CDR3 is made up of 17 amino acids. From germline, CDR1 is LNHNV and CDR2 YYDKDF (reference sequence). CDR3 DNA: TGTGCCACCAGCAGAGATTTTGGACAGGGATACCAAGAGACCCAGTACTTC. This translates into CATSRDFGQGYQETQYF.

V usage is TRBV27 and J usage is TRBJ2-3; a weak D match, TRBD1 (5 bases). Per the germline V gene, CDR1 is MNHEY and CDR2 is SMNVEV (reference sequence). This CDR3 is 15 amino acids long. V was shortened by 3 bases and J by 3 bases, with 13 bases between the two germline ends. For the CDR3, the DNA is TGTGCCAGCAGTTTGGTGAATGGGGCGACAGATACGCAGTATTTT. Translation: CASSLVNGATDTQYF.

The chain links TRBV6-5 to TRBJ1-1; 10 bases agree with TRBD1. Trimming removed 5 bases from V and 1 base from J; junction bases left unmatched: 4. The germline CDR1 and CDR2 sequences are MNHEY and SVGAGI. The CDR3 runs 15 residues. The chain's CDR3 is CASSQRTGGNTEAFF. The CDR3 nucleotides read TGTGCCAGCAGTCAGAGGACAGGGGGGAACACTGAAGCTTTCTTT.

A note on this clone: Other DNA sequences within the sample encode an identical CDR3. The V call is TRBV28, the J call TRBJ1-5; 7 positions match TRBD1. The CDR3 consists of 15 residues. Germline CDR1 is MDHEN and CDR2 is SYDVKM. The V gene end was trimmed by 2 bases and the J gene end by 1 base; junction bases not matched to a gene: 2. The CDR3 DNA reads TGTGCCAGCAGTTTACTGACAGGGAGCAATCAGCCCCAGCATTTT. Its protein is CASSLLTGSNQPQHF.

The chain is built from TRBV28 and TRBJ1-5; the match to TRBD1 covers 9 bases. Per germline, CDR1 MDHEN and CDR2 SYDVKM. The CDR3 loop spans 15 amino acids. With V trimmed by 3 bases and J by 4 bases, 4 bases remained unmatched. CDR3 region: CASSFGTGYNQPQHF. CDR3 nucleotides: TGTGCCAGCAGTTTCGGGACAGGGTATAATCAGCCCCAGCATTTT.

The chain combines TRBV21-1 with TRBJ2-1; the table assigns TRBD2, which was not confirmed against the DNA. TRBV21-1 is a pseudogene locus. The CDR3 sequence is 16 residues long. CDR3 protein: CASSQRGLAGYNEQFF. DNA for the CDR3: TGTGCCAGCAGCCAACGGGGACTAGCGGGATACAATGAGCAGTTCTTC.

This clone was detected only once. V usage is TRBV28 and J usage is TRBJ2-1; 8 positions match TRBD1. Germline CDR1 reads MDHEN; CDR2 reads SYDVKM. The CDR3 sequence is 15 residues long. J gave up 8 bases and V 4 bases, and 10 bases lay outside the gene matches. This CDR3 is CASSSGDRLSDEQFF. The CDR3 DNA reads as TGTGCCAGCAGTTCTGGGGACAGGTTGAGCGATGAGCAGTTCTTC.

The chain uses TRBV4-1 and TRBJ2-3; D perhaps matches TRBD2 (5 bases). Germline loops: CDR1 MGHRA, CDR2 YSYEKL. The CDR3 runs 14 residues. The V gene lost 8 bases and the J gene lost 4 bases, with 16 bases spanning the gap. Here the CDR3 reads CASGMGTRADTQYF. DNA of the CDR3: TGCGCCAGCGGGATGGGTACTAGAGCAGATACGCAGTATTTT.

The rearrangement links TRBV30 to TRBJ1-2; D call uncertain. Trimming took off 0 bases at V and 0 bases at J, with 11 bases between the two ends. The CDR3 is 15 residues long. From germline, CDR1 is GTSNPN and CDR2 SVGIG (reference sequence). The CDR3 loop reads CAWSVPGIANYGYTF. The CDR3 bases are TGTGCCTGGAGTGTCCCGGGGATAGCTAACTATGGCTACACCTTC.

The rearrangement uses TRBV7-9 and TRBJ1-2; TRBD1 is a possible D gene (5 bases). V was clipped by 3 bases and J by 4 bases, with 9 bases between them. This CDR3 has 13 residues. Germline V gene data show CDR1 as SEHNR and CDR2 as FQNEAQ (reference sequence). The CDR3 bases are TGTGCCAGCAGCTTGGGGGGTAGCTATGGCTACACCTTC. Its protein product is CASSLGGSYGYTF.

This chain connects TRBV7-9 to TRBJ1-5; TRBD1 is a possible D gene (5 bases). V lost 2 bases to trimming and J lost 1 base, with 12 bases between them. CDR1 is SEHNR and CDR2 is FQNEAQ in the germline V gene (reference sequence). The CDR3 sequence is 16 residues long. The CDR3 DNA reads TGTGCCAGCAGCTTATTCCAGGGTGCCAGCAATCAGCCCCAGCATTTT. It encodes CASSLFQGASNQPQHF.

As concerns this clone: A junction end diverges from the germline sequence, so it may reflect a read error. The chain joins TRBV7-2 to TRBJ1-1, with 10 bases matching TRBD1. CDR3 length equals 16 residues. Germline values: CDR1 SGHTA, CDR2 FQGNSA. In DNA form, the CDR3 reads TGTGCCAGCAGCTCTGGCTGGACAGGGGGGAACGCTGAAGCTTTCTTT. It codes for CASSSGWTGGNAEAFF.

This rearrangement joins TRBV11-3 to TRBJ2-1; weak D call: TRBD1 (5 bases). Germline loops: CDR1 SGHNT, CDR2 YENEEA. The V gene lost 1 base and the J gene lost 8 bases, with 9 bases spanning the gap. This CDR3 has 13 residues. The CDR3 DNA reads as TGTGCCAGCAGCTTAGCAGGGTGGGATGAGCAGTTCTTC. This gives the protein CASSLAGWDEQFF.

J is TRBJ1-2 and V is TRBV6-6; D call uncertain. Germline V gives CDR1 MNHNY, CDR2 SVGAGI (reference sequence). CDR3 length equals 14 residues. Trimming left V 4 bases short and J 5 bases short, with 14 bases between. Here the CDR3 DNA reads TGTGCCAGCAGTTTCAACTCAGAGGGTTATGGCTACACCTTC. Its protein product is CASSFNSEGYGYTF.

The CDR3 here is CASSPDSYNEQFF. CDR3 nucleotides: TGTGCCAGCAGCCCCGACAGCTACAATGAGCAGTTCTTC. The V gene is TRBV4-2, the J gene TRBJ2-1; D might be TRBD1 (5 bases). Germline V gene sequence: CDR1 LGHNA, CDR2 YNFKEQ. The length of the CDR3 is 13 residues. Trimming left V 4 bases short and J 3 bases short, with 7 bases between.

The J gene is TRBJ1-6, the V gene TRBV6-1; no definite D call. The V end lost 3 bases, the J end lost 9 bases, and 15 bases lay between the germline ends. CDR3 length: 15 residues. The V gene's germline CDR1 is MNHNS and CDR2 SASEGT. CDR3 sequence (DNA): TGTGCCAGCAGTGACGTGAGGGAAGGGATTTCACCCCTCCACTTT. It yields the protein CASSDVREGISPLHF.